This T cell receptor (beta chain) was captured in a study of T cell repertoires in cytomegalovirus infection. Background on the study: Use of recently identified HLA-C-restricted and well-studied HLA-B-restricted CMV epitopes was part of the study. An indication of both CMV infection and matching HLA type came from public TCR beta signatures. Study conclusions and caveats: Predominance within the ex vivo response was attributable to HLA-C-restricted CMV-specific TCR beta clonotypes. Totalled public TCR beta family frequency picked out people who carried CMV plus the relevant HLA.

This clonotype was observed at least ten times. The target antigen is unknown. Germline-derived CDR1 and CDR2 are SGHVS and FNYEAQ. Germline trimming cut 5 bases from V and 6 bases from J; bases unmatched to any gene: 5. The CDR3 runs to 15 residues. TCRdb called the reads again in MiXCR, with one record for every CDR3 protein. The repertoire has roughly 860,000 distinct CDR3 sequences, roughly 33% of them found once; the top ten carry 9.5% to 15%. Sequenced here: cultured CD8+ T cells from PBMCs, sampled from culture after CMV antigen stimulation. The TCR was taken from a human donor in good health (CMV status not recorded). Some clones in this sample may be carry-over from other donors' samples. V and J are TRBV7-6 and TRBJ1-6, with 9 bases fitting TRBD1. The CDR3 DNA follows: TGTGCCAGCAGCCCCCGGGACAGGGTTAATTCACCCCTCCACTTT. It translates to CASSPRDRVNSPLHF.